This TCR beta chain was recovered during a study of shared clonotypes between healthy human individuals. Genomic DNA of each subset was evenly split across several immunoSEQ plates. Original processing methods: ImmunoSEQ sequences covered only the junction and lacked quality scores; filtering therefore differed. Measured with immunoSEQ multiplex PCR; TCRdb has only the in-frame clones, and not every one. The DNA gave D and trimming, while V, J and clone size come from that table. The sample has about half a million clones, about 85% seen once; the top ten hold roughly an eighth. The CDR3 runs 15 residues. V gave up 0 bases and J gave up 1 base, with 7 bases separating them. Germline V lookup: CDR1 SGHRS, CDR2 YFSETQ.

The TCR originated in a woman in her 40s in good health. Some clones in this sample may be carry-over from other donors' samples. The chain combines TRBV5-1 with TRBJ2-2; D unresolved. The sequenced sample consisted of PBMCs. CDR3 sequence: CASSLVAENTGELFF. CDR3 coding DNA: TGCGCCAGCAGCTTGGTGGCAGAGAACACCGGGGAGCTGTTTTTT.